This is a list of T cell receptor beta chains from one sample in a study of CD8 T cells in ankylosing spondylitis. Using its own MiXCR run on the 5' RACE reads, TCRdb lists one record per CDR3 protein. The sample lists 250,000 to 400,000 distinct CDR3 sequences; approximately 10% were seen once. Sequencing was carried out using blood, either unsorted or a sorted T cell fraction (not recorded which). These receptor sequences come from a female donor with ankylosing spondylitis or in good health (not recorded which). The CDR3 runs from the conserved cysteine through the conserved F or W. A D gene is named only where the DNA matches it firmly. Some rows mark clone size as missing; the rest say once, few, many or name a class of expanded clone.

d_call	v_call	clone_size	j_call	cdr3_aa	cdr3_nt
NA	TRBV27	few	TRBJ1-5	CASSSGRRQPQHF	TGTGCCAGCAGTTCCGGGAGGAGGCAGCCCCAGCATTTT
TRBD2	TRBV12-3/TRBV12-4	many	TRBJ2-1	CASSFTSGILSYNEQFF	TGTGCCAGCAGTTTCACTAGCGGGATACTCTCCTACAATGAGCAGTTCTTC
NA	TRBV3-1	NA	TRBJ2-5	CASSQGGETQYF	TGTGCCAGCAGCCAAGGGGGAGAGACCCAGTACTTC
TRBD1	TRBV4-1	many	TRBJ1-6	CASSQQGAINSPLHF	TGCGCCAGCAGCCAACAGGGGGCGATTAATTCACCCCTCCACTTT
NA	TRBV14	NA	TRBJ2-7	CASSQDLAYEQYF	TGTGCCAGCAGCCAAGATCTCGCCTACGAGCAGTACTTC
TRBD2	TRBV20-1	few	TRBJ2-2	CSARVPGLAGGNSNTGELFF	TGCAGTGCTAGGGTACCGGGACTAGCGGGAGGAAACTCGAACACCGGGGAGCTGTTTTTT
NA	TRBV7-2	NA	TRBJ2-2	CASSLGEVAGELFF	TGTGCCAGCAGCTTAGGGGAGGTTGCCGGGGAGCTGTTTTTT
NA	TRBV5-5	NA	TRBJ2-2	CASSFRAEDWELFF	TGTGCCAGCAGCTTCAGGGCGGAGGACTGGGAGCTGTTTTTT
NA	TRBV7-8	NA	TRBJ1-4	CASSPRRPTNEKLFF	TGTGCCAGCAGCCCCCGACGGCCAACTAATGAAAAACTGTTTTTT
NA	TRBV27	many	TRBJ1-2	CASSLLAPGSGYGYTF	TGTGCCAGCAGTTTACTAGCCCCAGGGTCGGGCTATGGCTACACCTTC
NA	TRBV5-1	few	TRBJ1-1	CASSFLARGSGTEAFF	TGCGCCAGCAGCTTCCTGGCCCGGGGGAGCGGGACTGAAGCTTTCTTT
TRBD1	TRBV12-3/TRBV12-4	few	TRBJ1-5	CASRQQGSGYQPQHF	TGTGCCAGCAGGCAACAGGGGTCGGGGTATCAGCCCCAGCATTTT
TRBD1	TRBV27	many	TRBJ1-1	CASSPLGQLNTEAFF	TGTGCCAGCAGTCCCCTGGGACAGTTGAACACTGAAGCTTTCTTT
NA	TRBV5-1	many	TRBJ2-4	CASSLTGNLGSQNIQYF	TGCGCCAGCAGCTTGACCGGGAACCTAGGATCTCAAAACATTCAGTACTTC
NA	TRBV12-3/TRBV12-4	many	TRBJ1-1	CASSGAWGTEAFF	TGTGCCAGCAGTGGGGCGTGGGGCACTGAAGCTTTCTTT
NA	TRBV7-2	many	TRBJ2-1	CASSLGGSEQFF	TGTGCCAGCAGCTTAGGGGGGAGTGAGCAGTTCTTC
NA	TRBV20-1	many	TRBJ2-1	CSARRDTNNEQFF	TGCAGTGCTAGGAGGGACACCAACAATGAGCAGTTCTTC
NA	TRBV7-2	many	TRBJ2-5	CASSLFREETQYF	TGTGCCAGCAGCTTATTCAGGGAAGAGACCCAGTACTTC
NA	TRBV7-2	many	TRBJ2-7	CASSSIPGPYEQYF	TGTGCCAGCAGCTCTATTCCTGGCCCCTACGAGCAGTACTTC
NA	TRBV5-8	few	TRBJ1-1	CASSFLQMAFF	TGTGCCAGCAGCTTTTTACAGATGGCTTTCTTT
TRBD1	TRBV20-1	many	TRBJ2-5	CSAREGDSQETQYF	TGCAGTGCTAGAGAGGGGGACAGCCAAGAGACCCAGTACTTC
TRBD1	TRBV5-5	NA	TRBJ1-4	CASSRRTGTLNEKLFF	TGTGCCAGCAGCCGACGGACAGGGACGCTTAATGAAAAACTGTTTTTT
NA	TRBV18	many	TRBJ2-7	CASSGSSYEQYF	TGTGCCAGCTCGGGAAGCTCCTACGAGCAGTACTTC
NA	TRBV29-1	many	TRBJ2-2	CSVGLAGALMNTGELFF	TGCAGCGTTGGATTGGCAGGGGCCCTCATGAACACCGGGGAGCTGTTTTTT
NA	TRBV7-9	NA	TRBJ2-5	CASSPQGWETQYF	TGTGCCAGCAGCCCACAGGGTTGGGAGACCCAGTACTTC
TRBD1	TRBV12-3/TRBV12-4	many	TRBJ2-7	CASSLALGDSVAYEQYF	TGTGCCAGCAGTTTAGCGCTTGGGGACAGTGTGGCCTACGAGCAGTACTTC
NA	TRBV7-2	few	TRBJ2-7	CASSLGSGQAYEQYF	TGTGCCAGCAGCTTAGGCTCTGGACAAGCCTACGAGCAGTACTTC
NA	TRBV9	many	TRBJ1-3	CASSAESSGNTIYF	TGTGCCAGCAGCGCTGAGAGCTCTGGAAACACCATATATTTT
NA	TRBV7-2	few	TRBJ1-6	CASSLIGESPLHF	TGTGCCAGCAGCTTAATCGGGGAGTCACCCCTCCACTTT
TRBD1	TRBV5-8	NA	TRBJ1-1	CASSPQGLMNTEAFF	TGTGCCAGCAGTCCACAGGGGCTGATGAACACTGAAGCTTTCTTT
NA	TRBV28	many	TRBJ1-1	CASSPGGLNTEAFF	TGTGCCAGCTCACCCGGTGGGCTCAACACTGAAGCTTTCTTT
NA	TRBV29-1	NA	TRBJ1-5	CSVVVGAGNQPQHF	TGCAGCGTTGTAGTAGGAGCCGGCAATCAGCCCCAGCATTTT
NA	TRBV12-3/TRBV12-4	NA	TRBJ2-1	CASSSTGNNEQFF	TGTGCCAGCAGTTCCACAGGGAACAATGAGCAGTTCTTC
TRBD1	TRBV5-1	many	TRBJ2-1	CASRGTGSFNEQFF	TGCGCCAGCAGAGGGACAGGGAGTTTCAATGAGCAGTTCTTC
NA	TRBV24-1	NA	TRBJ2-2	CATSELGEPGELFF	TGTGCCACCAGTGAACTCGGGGAGCCCGGGGAGCTGTTTTTT
TRBD2	TRBV10-3	many	TRBJ2-1	CAISGPSYNEQFF	TGTGCCATTAGCGGGCCCTCCTACAATGAGCAGTTCTTC
TRBD1	TRBV5-5	many	TRBJ2-3	CASSWDRGRDTQYF	TGTGCCAGCAGCTGGGACAGGGGAAGGGATACGCAGTATTTT
NA	TRBV12-3/TRBV12-4	many	TRBJ2-2	CASSLVGIYAGELFF	TGTGCCAGCAGTTTGGTAGGGATATACGCCGGGGAGCTGTTTTTT
TRBD2	TRBV20-1	few	TRBJ2-5	CSARDWAGGMETQYF	TGCAGTGCTAGAGATTGGGCGGGGGGGATGGAGACCCAGTACTTC
NA	TRBV6-5	many	TRBJ1-1	CASSYRGQLNTEAFF	TGTGCCAGCAGTTATAGGGGCCAGCTGAACACTGAAGCTTTCTTT
TRBD2	TRBV20-1	NA	TRBJ2-7	CSALTRPPLRERYEQYF	TGCAGTGCTCTAACCCGGCCCCCGTTGCGGGAGCGGTACGAGCAGTACTTC
TRBD2	TRBV12-3/TRBV12-4	many	TRBJ2-3	CASSPGLAESSTDTQYF	TGTGCCAGCAGTCCGGGACTAGCGGAATCTAGCACAGATACGCAGTATTTT
NA	TRBV5-1	many	TRBJ2-2	CASSLAHGATGELFF	TGCGCCAGCAGCTTGGCCCACGGAGCGACCGGGGAGCTGTTTTTT
NA	TRBV6-1	many	TRBJ1-5	CASREGSDQPQHF	TGTGCCAGCAGGGAGGGAAGCGATCAGCCCCAGCATTTT
NA	TRBV20-1	many	TRBJ2-3	CSALSAEMSSNTQYF	TGCAGTGCCTTGAGTGCCGAAATGTCCTCCAATACGCAGTATTTT
TRBD1	TRBV20-1	many	TRBJ2-7	CSARQTGRRYEQYF	TGCAGTGCTAGACAGACAGGGCGTCGGTACGAGCAGTACTTC
TRBD1	TRBV5-1	many	TRBJ2-3	CASSSLQGAGTDTQYF	TGCGCCAGCAGCTCATTACAGGGGGCCGGCACAGATACGCAGTATTTT
TRBD1	TRBV14	NA	TRBJ2-7	CASSPYRGYYEQYF	TGTGCCAGCAGCCCTTACAGGGGGTACTACGAGCAGTACTTC
NA	TRBV29-1	many	TRBJ1-5	CSVTMTATNQPQHF	TGCAGCGTTACAATGACAGCAACGAATCAGCCCCAGCATTTT
NA	TRBV12-3/TRBV12-4	many	TRBJ1-3	CASSLGGAQIGNTIYF	TGTGCCAGCAGTTTAGGGGGGGCGCAGATCGGAAACACCATATATTTT